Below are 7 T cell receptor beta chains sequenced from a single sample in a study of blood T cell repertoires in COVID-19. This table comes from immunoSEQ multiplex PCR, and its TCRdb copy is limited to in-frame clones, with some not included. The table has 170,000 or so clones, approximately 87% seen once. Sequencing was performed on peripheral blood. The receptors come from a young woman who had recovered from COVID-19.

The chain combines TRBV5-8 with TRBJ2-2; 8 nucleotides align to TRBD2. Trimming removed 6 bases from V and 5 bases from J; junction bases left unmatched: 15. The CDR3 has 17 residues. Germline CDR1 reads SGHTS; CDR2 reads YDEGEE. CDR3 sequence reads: CASTTEGAGGATGELFF. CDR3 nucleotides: TGTGCCAGCACCACGGAAGGGGCGGGGGGCGCGACCGGGGAGCTGTTTTTT.

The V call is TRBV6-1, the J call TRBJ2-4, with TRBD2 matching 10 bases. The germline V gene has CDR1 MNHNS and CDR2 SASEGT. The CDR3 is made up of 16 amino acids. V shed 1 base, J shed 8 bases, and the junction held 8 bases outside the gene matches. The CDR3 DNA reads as TGTGCCAGCAGTGAAGTCAGCGGGAGGGCCGAGGACATTCAGTACTTC. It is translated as CASSEVSGRAEDIQYF.

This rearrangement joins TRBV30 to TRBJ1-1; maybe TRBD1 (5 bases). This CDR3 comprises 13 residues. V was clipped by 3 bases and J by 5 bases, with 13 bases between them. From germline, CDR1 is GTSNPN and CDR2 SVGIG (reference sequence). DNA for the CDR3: TGTGCCTGGAGGGGGCCGGTGAGGACTGAAGCTTTCTTT. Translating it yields CAWRGPVRTEAFF.

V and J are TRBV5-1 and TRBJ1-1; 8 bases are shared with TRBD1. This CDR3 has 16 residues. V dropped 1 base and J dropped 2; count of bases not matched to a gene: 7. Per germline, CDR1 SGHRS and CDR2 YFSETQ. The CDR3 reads CASSLKTGTGNTEAFF. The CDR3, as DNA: TGCGCCAGCAGCTTGAAAACCGGGACAGGTAACACTGAAGCTTTCTTT.

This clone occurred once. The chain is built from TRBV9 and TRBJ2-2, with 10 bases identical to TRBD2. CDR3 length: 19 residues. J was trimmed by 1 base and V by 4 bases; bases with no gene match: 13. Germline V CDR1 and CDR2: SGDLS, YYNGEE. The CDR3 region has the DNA TGTGCCAGCAGCCCCCCCCCGGGGCTAGCGGGGGTGAACACCGGGGAGCTGTTTTTT. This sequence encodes CASSPPPGLAGVNTGELFF.

The CDR3 reads CATSDRQTSSYNEQFF. As DNA, the CDR3 is TGTGCCACCAGTGATAGACAGACGAGCTCCTACAATGAGCAGTTCTTC. The V call is TRBV24-1, the J call TRBJ2-1; maybe TRBD1 (5 bases). Germline loops: CDR1 KGHDR, CDR2 SFDVKD. V lost 3 bases and J lost 0, with 11 bases in between. The CDR3 is made up of 16 amino acids.

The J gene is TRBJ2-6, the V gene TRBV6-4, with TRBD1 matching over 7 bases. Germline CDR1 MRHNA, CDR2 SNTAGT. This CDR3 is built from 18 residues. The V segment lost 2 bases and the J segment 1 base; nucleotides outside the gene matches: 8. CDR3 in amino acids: CASSDQPTGESGANVLTF. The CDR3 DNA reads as TGTGCCAGCAGTGACCAACCCACAGGGGAATCTGGGGCCAACGTCCTGACTTTC.